This TCR beta chain was sequenced in a study of blood T cell repertoires in COVID-19. Assay: immunoSEQ multiplex PCR; the TCRdb copy retains only in-frame clones and omits some. The data contain roughly 300,000 clones, over 75% of them seen just once; the ten biggest clones take up more than 7.5%. This sequence was found in a man aged 18-30 years with active or convalescent COVID-19. The source material was peripheral blood.

The CDR3 nucleotides are TGTGCCAGCAGGTGGGGCAGGGATCAGCCCCAGCATTTT. This gives the protein CASRWGRDQPQHF. The chain uses TRBV6-5 and TRBJ1-5, with D possibly TRBD1 on 5 matching bases. V lost 6 bases and J 5 bases, leaving 11 bases between the germline ends. The germline V gene encodes CDR1 MNHEY and CDR2 SVGAGI. This CDR3 contains 13 residues.